The entry that follows covers one T cell receptor (beta chain) sequence. Which antigen it targets is not known. Base quality data are lacking; no much larger clone is found one base away. The entry originates in a study of CD8+ T cells in alopecia areata (dated by TCRdb to 2016 to 2018). A note on the overall study: Treated patients were enrolled in an open-label pilot trial of oral tofacitinib at 5 to 10 mg twice daily for moderate-to-severe alopecia areata. Patients received tofacitinib for 6 to 18 months and were then followed off drug for 6 months to check for delayed response and recurrence. For the treated patients, the SALT score, which quantifies what percentage of scalp surface area is affected, served as the measure of disease severity. In both human patients and the C3H/HeJ mouse model, the study applied high-throughput TCRbeta sequencing to look at T cell clonal expansion in alopecia areata. Scalp tissue and sorted CD4+ and CD8+ peripheral blood T cells from patchy and totalis/universalis alopecia areata patients and from healthy controls were covered by human TCRbeta sequencing. Tofacitinib-treated patients had biopsies at baseline and at 4 and 24 weeks of treatment, with a later scalp biopsy in several patients. Scalp clonality was compared among normal scalp (n=4), patchy alopecia areata scalp (n=8), and alopecia totalis/universalis scalp (n=8). RNA was obtained with the PAXgene miRNA kit for fixed scalp, the miRNeasy kit for PBMCs, and the RNeasy kit for mouse skin. TCRbeta CDR3 regions were amplified by immunoSEQ multiplex PCR with 35 Vbeta forward and 13 Jbeta reverse primers.

CDR1 and CDR2 were assigned from the germline V gene as SNHLY and FYNNEI. The CDR3 spans 15 residues, from the cysteine through the phenylalanine. Only the CDR3 portion is preserved as DNA: 45 bases, with reading frame beginning at the first base. V is pruned by 8 bases and J by 3 bases, leaving 9 bases of the junction without a gene match. The library relied on the immunoSEQ multiplex PCR assay. RNA was extracted from all samples and reverse transcribed into cDNA as template for TCR sequencing. First-strand cDNA was synthesized with SuperScript III using a 2:1 mix of oligo-dT and random hexamers. A synthetic immune receptor repertoire was used to assess amplification bias, and residual bias was removed computationally. The original pipeline was this. Raw reads were preprocessed to remove errors, and CDR3 was defined according to IMGT conventions as the region from the conserved cysteine to phenylalanine. To get clonality, Shannon entropy was normalized by log2 of the number of productive unique TCRs and the result was subtracted from 1. Scalp TCRbeta sequences were cross-referenced with sorted blood CD4 and CD8 repertoires so that the CD4 or CD8 identity of scalp clones could be inferred. TCRdb took over this immuneACCESS table, retaining in-frame rearrangements with V and J assigned. Such tables are incomplete; in checked studies, under half of the missing clones stem from an unresolved V gene, and the remainder is unexplained. Clonal size and the V and J genes are those of that table, whereas D and trimming came from the DNA. This sample is represented by 75,000 to 80,000 clones; around 65% of them were singletons. The biggest ten clones account for 23% of the sample.

Broader findings and caveats from the paper: Resident alphabeta T cells in normal human skin are also sequenced, complicating scalp TCR repertoire analysis, unlike mouse skin dominated by gammadelta T cells. During tofacitinib treatment, many expanded lesional clones stuck around in both scalp and blood, and this persistence may partly explain why relapse happens after treatment is stopped. Compared with mice, TCR sequences shared between patients were less clear, possibly partly because of HLA diversity across the patient population. Because the treated cohort was small and had just a single nonresponder, larger studies are needed to establish links between baseline CD8+ expansion and response. Higher clonality and more expanded CD8+ clones were observed in lesional scalp than in normal scalp, particularly in alopecia totalis/universalis, a finding suggestive of antigenic drive. With tofacitinib, both scalp clonality and the number of expanded CD8+ clones among the top 100 scalp clones went down significantly.

The time point label corresponds to: roughly 24 weeks on oral tofacitinib. Reading the label with the study, this specimen's treatment or condition is: oral pan-JAK inhibitor, 5-10 mg twice daily. From alopecia areata patients, peripheral blood was collected along with lesional scalp punch biopsies. After PBMCs were isolated by density centrifugation and stained for CD3, CD4 and CD8, a FACSAria was used to sort CD4+ and CD8+ T cells. The TCR comes from a human donor with alopecia areata. This specimen was CD8+ T cells sorted from blood, taken at week 24, from a patient treated with tofacitinib. The chain uses TRBV2 and TRBJ2-5; a stretch of 10 junction bases matches TRBD2. The CDR3 reads CASYIGGLAEETQYF. In nucleotide form, the sequence is TGTGCCAGCTATATAGGCGGACTAGCGGAAGAGACCCAGTACTTC.